Included here is one T cell receptor (beta chain) sequence, with context. Produced via immunoSEQ multiplex PCR; TCRdb's table is partial and in-frame only. This sample has 120,000 to 150,000 clones; approximately 90% occur once, and the top ten carry roughly 13%. The record originates from a study of blood T cell repertoires in COVID-19. The V gene's germline CDR1 is SGHNT and CDR2 YYREEE (reference sequence). V lost 5 bases to trimming and J lost 4 bases; unmatched junction nucleotides: 5. The CDR3 covers 15 residues. This chain links TRBV5-4 with TRBJ2-1, with TRBD1 matching 11 bases. The sequencing sample was made of peripheral blood. The TCR was taken from a man younger than 35 with COVID-19, enrolled during active disease. CDR3 nucleotides: TGTGCCAGCAGTTCCGGGACAGGGGGGTACAATGAGCAGTTCTTC. Residues: CASSSGTGGYNEQFF. The full variable domain, rest sourced from reference TRBV5-4 and TRBJ2-1, is ETGVTQSPTHLIKTRGQQVTLRCSSQSGHNTVSWYQQALGQGPQFIFQYYREEENGRGNFPPRFSGLQFPNYSSELNVNALELDDSALYLCASSSGTGGYNEQFFGPGTRLTVL.